These 19 T cell receptor beta chains share one sample of origin, sequenced in a study of blood T cell repertoires in COVID-19. Clones were sequenced by immunoSEQ multiplex PCR, and TCRdb holds only the in-frame ones, with some missing. The sample contains fewer than 500,000 clones, around 89% of which appear only once. Sequencing input: peripheral blood. All receptors come from a woman between 25 and 40 years old with acute or convalescent COVID-19.

V usage is TRBV30 and J usage is TRBJ1-4, with a weak D call TRBD1 (6 bases). Germline V CDR1 and CDR2: GTSNPN, SVGIG (reference sequence). The V end lost 0 bases, the J end lost 3 bases, and 17 bases lay between the germline ends. The CDR3 is made up of 17 amino acids. The CDR3 DNA reads as TGTGCCTGGAGTGTACAACTTACAGGGTGGTCTAATGAAAAACTGTTTTTT. This encodes CAWSVQLTGWSNEKLFF.

This sequence joins TRBV5-4 and TRBJ1-5; no clear D gene. This CDR3 spans 13 amino acids. V was trimmed by 0 bases and J by 8 bases, leaving 9 bases between them. Germline CDR1 is SGHNT and CDR2 is YYREEE (reference sequence). CDR3 sequence (DNA): TGTGCCAGCAGCTTGGGTTTGGCCGAGCCCCAGCATTTT. Protein: CASSLGLAEPQHF.

J is TRBJ2-5 and V is TRBV6-5, with D perhaps TRBD2 (6 bases). V lost 6 bases and J lost 5, with 19 bases in between. The CDR3 is 15 residues long. In germline, CDR1 is MNHEY, CDR2 SVGAGI. CDR3 in DNA: TGTGCCAGCAGCCGTTCCTTGGGGGGAGAGGAGACCCAGTACTTC. Encoded protein: CASSRSLGGEETQYF.

The chain is built from TRBV28 and TRBJ2-4; tentatively, D is TRBD2 (5 bases). Trimming took off 6 bases at V and 0 bases at J, with 9 bases between the two ends. CDR1 is MDHEN, CDR2 SYDVKM, per germline. CDR3 size: 14 residues. The CDR3, as DNA: TGTGCCAGCAGCAAGGGAGTAGCCAAAAACATTCAGTACTTC. Translated: CASSKGVAKNIQYF.

The chain joins TRBV3-1 (or the pseudogene TRBV3-2) to TRBJ2-4; D is unresolved. The V end was cut by 0 bases, the J end by 0 bases, with 6 bases between. The CDR3 extends over 15 amino acids. Germline V lookup: CDR1 LGHDT, CDR2 YNNKEL (reference sequence). The CDR3 loop is CASSQEILAKNIQYF. In nucleotides, the CDR3 is TGTGCCAGCAGCCAAGAAATACTAGCCAAAAACATTCAGTACTTC.

The chain is built from TRBV28 and TRBJ2-7; D is possibly TRBD1 (5 bases). The CDR3 has 14 residues. V shed 11 bases and J shed 4 bases, with 21 bases lying between them. The germline CDR1 and CDR2 sequences are MDHEN and SYDVKM. In nucleotides, the CDR3 is TGTGCCGCTCTCAGGCAGGGTGCAGGGTACGAGCAGTACTTC. It yields the protein CAALRQGAGYEQYF.

V usage is TRBV2 and J usage is TRBJ2-3, with 10 bases lining up with TRBD2. The CDR3 spans 14 residues. Germline assignment: CDR1 SNHLY and CDR2 FYNNEI. The V segment lost 8 bases and the J segment 4 bases; nucleotides outside the gene matches: 6. The CDR3 DNA reads as TGTGCCAGCGAGGAAGCGGGGGGGTCAGATACGCAGTATTTT. It specifies CASEEAGGSDTQYF.

The V gene is TRBV15, the J gene TRBJ2-5, with D possibly TRBD2 on 7 matching bases. Germline lookup yields CDR1 LNHNV and CDR2 YYDKDF (reference sequence). V lost 8 bases and J lost 5, with 15 bases in between. This CDR3 contains 13 residues. DNA of the CDR3: TGTGCCACCGCTAGGGGGGGCCTGGAGACCCAGTACTTC. Protein: CATARGGLETQYF.

V gene TRBV10-2 combines with J gene TRBJ1-4; 10 bases match TRBD1. This CDR3 has 14 amino acids. After removal of 8 bases from V and 7 bases from J, the junction contained 7 bases not matched to a gene. The germline V gene has CDR1 WSHSY and CDR2 SAAADI. The CDR3 nucleotides read TGCGCCAGCTCCTGGGACAGGGGTAGTGAAAAACTGTTTTTT. Its protein product is CASSWDRGSEKLFF.

The chain carries TRBV6-5 and TRBJ2-3; 10 bases agree with TRBD2. CDR1 is MNHEY and CDR2 is SVGAGI in the germline V gene. The CDR3 is 14 residues long. V lost 6 bases, J lost 5 bases, and 5 bases stayed unmatched. CDR3 residues: CASRSGGARDTQYF. The CDR3 bases are TGTGCCAGCAGGAGCGGGGGGGCCAGAGATACGCAGTATTTT.

The chain couples TRBV12-5 to TRBJ2-7; 12 nucleotides line up with TRBD1. Germline assignment: CDR1 LGHNT and CDR2 FRNRAP. The CDR3 runs to 16 residues. The V and J ends lost 7 bases and 2 bases, in that order; junction bases with no gene match: 9. CDR3 nucleotide sequence: TGTGCTAGTGACATGCGCGGGACAGGGGGCCCCTACGAGCAGTACTTC. Translated, it gives CASDMRGTGGPYEQYF.

This clone turned up a few times. The V call is TRBV7-8, the J call TRBJ2-7; TRBD1 aligns across 7 bases. This CDR3 has 14 residues. Per the germline V gene, CDR1 is SGHVS and CDR2 is FQNEAQ. V dropped 6 bases and J dropped 3; count of bases not matched to a gene: 8. The CDR3 bases are TGTGCCAGCAGTACCGGGACAGTCAACTACGAGCAGTACTTC. It translates to CASSTGTVNYEQYF. Drawing the rest from reference TRBV7-8 and TRBJ2-7, the complete variable domain is GAGVSQSPRYKVAKRGQDVALRCDPISGHVSLFWYQQALGQGPEFLTYFQNEAQLDKSGLPSDRFFAERPEGSVSTLKIQRTQQEDSAVYLCASSTGTVNYEQYFGPGTRLTVT.

The rearrangement links TRBV7-9 to TRBJ2-5; D remains ambiguous. Looked up from germline, CDR1 is SEHNR and CDR2 is FQNEAQ (reference sequence). Trimming shortened V by 1 base and J by 3 bases, and 9 bases separated the two germline ends. The length of the CDR3 is 14 residues. The CDR3 nucleotides read TGTGCCAGCAGCTTAGGGTCGAGCGAAGAGACCCAGTACTTC. The encoded protein is CASSLGSSEETQYF.

The chain employs TRBV19 and TRBJ2-7; weak D call: TRBD1 (6 bases). Germline values: CDR1 LNHDA, CDR2 SQIVND (reference sequence). V was cut by 5 bases and J by 6 bases, with 17 bases left in between. The CDR3 consists of 14 residues. The CDR3 DNA reads TGTGCCAGTAGTGCACTACAGGGAAATCGCGAGCAGTACTTC. Translation gives CASSALQGNREQYF.

The chain has TRBV14 and TRBJ2-3; 11 positions agree with TRBD2. Germline-derived CDR1 and CDR2 are SGHDN and FVKESK. V lost 4 bases to trimming and J lost 0 bases; unmatched junction nucleotides: 3. CDR3 length equals 16 residues. CDR3 nucleotides: TGTGCCAGCAGCCCACTAGCGGGGGCTAGCACAGATACGCAGTATTTT. Its translation is CASSPLAGASTDTQYF. Combining the CDR3 with reference TRBV14 and TRBJ2-3 gives the whole variable domain EAGVTQFPSHSVIEKGQTVTLRCDPISGHDNLYWYRRVMGKEIKFLLHFVKESKQDESGMPNNRFLAERTGGTYSTLKVQPAELEDSGVYFCASSPLAGASTDTQYFGPGTRLTVL.

V gene TRBV5-1 combines with J gene TRBJ1-6, with 8 nucleotides matching TRBD1. Germline CDR1 is SGHRS and CDR2 is YFSETQ. With 1 base clipped from V and 7 bases from J, the junction kept 4 bases outside the gene matches. The CDR3 is made up of 15 amino acids. CDR3 region: CASSLNGQGNSPLHF. CDR3 nucleotide sequence: TGCGCCAGCAGCTTGAATGGACAGGGAAATTCACCCCTCCACTTT.

This clone has more than one count but fewer than ten. This chain uses TRBV28 with TRBJ1-2; TRBD1 matches 10 bases. CDR1 MDHEN and CDR2 SYDVKM come from the germline V gene. Trimming took 10 bases from V and 7 from J; bases not matched to a gene: 12. The CDR3 covers 14 residues. The CDR3 coding sequence is TGTGCCAAGCGGGACAGGGGAACTTGGGTTGGCTACACCTTC. Translated, it gives CAKRDRGTWVGYTF.

The chain uses TRBV28 and TRBJ1-1, with D possibly TRBD1 on 6 matching bases. CDR3 length: 17 amino acids. Germline V gives CDR1 MDHEN, CDR2 SYDVKM. V was shortened by 6 bases and J by 3 bases, with 23 bases between the two germline ends. The DNA of the CDR3 is TGTGCCAGCAGCCGACAATTGGGGGCGATCTATGACACTGAAGCTTTCTTT. Translation gives CASSRQLGAIYDTEAFF.

This clone was observed a handful of times. The V gene is TRBV7-9, the J gene TRBJ1-2, with D possibly TRBD1 on 6 matching bases. Germline V lookup: CDR1 SEHNR, CDR2 FQNEAQ (reference sequence). CDR3 length: 14 amino acids. V was cut by 5 bases and J by 5 bases, with 15 bases left in between. The CDR3 nucleotides read TGTGCCAGCAGCCCAGGCAGGGGTTCATATGGCTACACCTTC. This encodes CASSPGRGSYGYTF.